The 5 T cell receptor beta chains reported below all come from one sample, sequenced in a study of blood T cell repertoires in COVID-19. Using immunoSEQ multiplex PCR, the repertoire was profiled, and TCRdb retains in-frame clones only, with some absent. The sample gives 400,000 to 450,000 clones, less than 95% of which show up once; less than 0.75% is in the top ten. Sequencing used PBMCs or T cells enriched from blood (not recorded which). These receptors were taken from a man younger than 30 who had recovered from COVID-19.

The V gene is TRBV19, the J gene TRBJ1-5; possibly TRBD1 for D (5 bases). In germline, CDR1 is LNHDA, CDR2 SQIVND (reference sequence). This CDR3 contains 14 residues. V was trimmed by 7 bases and J by 4 bases, leaving 14 bases between them. CDR3 amino acids: CASNTGYPNQPQHF. CDR3 sequence (DNA): TGTGCCAGTAATACAGGCTACCCAAATCAGCCCCAGCATTTT. The variable domain in full, with the rest retrieved from reference TRBV19 and TRBJ1-5, is DGGITQSPKYLFRKEGQNVTLSCEQNLNHDAMYWYRQDPGQGLRLIYYSQIVNDFQKGDIAEGYSVSREKKESFPLTVTSAQKNPTAFYLCASNTGYPNQPQHFGDGTRLSIL.

The V call is TRBV4-1, the J call TRBJ1-1, with 8 bases identical to TRBD1. V dropped 4 bases and J dropped 6; count of bases not matched to a gene: 10. CDR3 length equals 15 residues. Germline V gives CDR1 MGHRA, CDR2 YSYEKL. The CDR3 reads CASSPPARGPPEAFF. The CDR3 coding sequence is TGCGCCAGCAGCCCTCCCGCCAGGGGGCCGCCTGAAGCTTTCTTT.

The rearrangement uses TRBV10-3 and TRBJ1-1; D not certain. This CDR3 spans 14 amino acids. Trimming removed 0 bases from V and 1 base from J, with 6 bases in between. Germline CDR1 and CDR2: ENHRY and SYGVKD. CDR3 sequence (DNA): TGTGCCATCAGTGAGTCGGGCCCGAACACTGAAGCTTTCTTT. Protein sequence: CAISESGPNTEAFF.

This chain uses TRBV5-1 with TRBJ1-2, with D maybe TRBD1 (6 bases). Germline CDR1 reads SGHRS; CDR2 reads YFSETQ. Trimming left V 7 bases short and J 3 bases short, with 16 bases between. The CDR3 totals 14 residues. CDR3 loop: CASGELQGDYGYTF. CDR3 DNA: TGCGCCAGCGGAGAATTACAGGGAGACTATGGCTACACCTTC.

The chain uses TRBV9 and TRBJ2-3, with a weak D call TRBD2 (5 bases). Per the germline V gene, CDR1 is SGDLS and CDR2 is YYNGEE. The CDR3 extends over 13 amino acids. The V and J ends lost 2 bases and 6 bases respectively, with 10 bases between them. The CDR3 loop is CASSVASSDTQYF. CDR3 nucleotide sequence: TGTGCCAGCAGCGTGGCTAGCAGCGATACGCAGTATTTT.